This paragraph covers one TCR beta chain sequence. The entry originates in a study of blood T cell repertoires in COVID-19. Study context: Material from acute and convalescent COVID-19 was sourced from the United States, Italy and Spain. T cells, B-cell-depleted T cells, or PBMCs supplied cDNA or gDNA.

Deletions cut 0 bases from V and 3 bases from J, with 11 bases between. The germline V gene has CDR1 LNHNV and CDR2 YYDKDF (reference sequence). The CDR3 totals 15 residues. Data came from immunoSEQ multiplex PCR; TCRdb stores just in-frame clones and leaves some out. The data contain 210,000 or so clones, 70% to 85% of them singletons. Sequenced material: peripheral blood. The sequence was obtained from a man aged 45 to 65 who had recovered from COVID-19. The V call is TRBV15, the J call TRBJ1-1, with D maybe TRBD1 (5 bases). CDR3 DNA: TGTGCCACCAGCAGAGATACAGGATTAGACACTGAAGCTTTCTTT. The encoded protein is CATSRDTGLDTEAFF.